These T cell receptor beta chains were read from a single sample in a study of shared clonotypes between healthy human individuals. The assay was immunoSEQ multiplex PCR, and TCRdb's table has in-frame clones only and misses some. The table lists 2 million to 2.5 million clones, just over 90% of them singletons, with 0.35% to 0.45% in the top ten. Sequenced: naive CD4+ T cells from PBMCs. The receptor source for this set is a young man in good health. Some clones in this sample may be carry-over from other donors' samples. The CDR3 runs from the conserved cysteine through the conserved F or W. A D gene is named only where the DNA matches it firmly. Size values are once, few and many counts, or a class for expanded clones, and some rows have none.

>once|-|TRBJ1-1|14|TRBV6-1
TGTGCCAGCAGTGAAGCGCTTCAGTACACTGAAGCTTTCTTT
CASSEALQYTEAFF
>-|-|TRBJ2-3|14|TRBV14
TGTGCCAGCAGCCATTTGGGGGGCACAGATACGCAGTATTTT
CASSHLGGTDTQYF
>-|-|TRBJ1-1|12|TRBV7-2
TGTGCCAGCAGCTTGCGAATGGGGGAAGCTTTCTTT
CASSLRMGEAFF
>-|TRBD1|TRBJ2-7|15|TRBV15
TGTGCCACCAGCAGAGGAGGGACAGACTCCTACGAGCAGTACTTC
CATSRGGTDSYEQYF
>-|TRBD1|TRBJ2-6|19|TRBV7-9
TGTGCCAGCAGCTCGACAGGGGGCGGGAAGAGCTCTGGGGCCAACGTCCTGACTTTC
CASSSTGGGKSSGANVLTF
>-|-|TRBJ2-2|16|TRBV7-2
TGTGCCAGCAGCTTACTTTCAGTCGCGAACACCGGGGAGCTGTTTTTT
CASSLLSVANTGELFF
>-|TRBD2|TRBJ2-1|13|TRBV10-3
TGTGCCATCAGTGGCGGGGGTACTAATGAGCAGTTCTTC
CAISGGGTNEQFF
>-|-|TRBJ2-7|14|TRBV7-9
TGTGCCAGCAGCGAACACCAACTCTCCTACGAGCAGTACTTC
CASSEHQLSYEQYF
>-|TRBD2|TRBJ2-1|15|TRBV7-2
TGTGCCAGCAGGCTGCGGAGCGGGACCTACAATGAGCAGTTCTTC
CASRLRSGTYNEQFF
>-|TRBD2|TRBJ2-1|17|TRBV7-3
TGTGCCAGCAGCTTAAACTCCCCTACGGGAGGATACAATGAGCAGTTCTTC
CASSLNSPTGGYNEQFF
>-|-|TRBJ2-1|12|TRBV15
TGTGCCACCAGCCCCCCGAGGGGTGAGCAGTTCTTC
CATSPPRGEQFF
>once|TRBD1|TRBJ1-2|15|TRBV2
TGTGCCAGCAGTCAGAACAGGGGGCGCAGCTATGGCTACACCTTC
CASSQNRGRSYGYTF
>-|-|TRBJ1-3|16|TRBV6-1
TGTGCCAGCAGTGAACGGGGAAGGGTCGGTGGAAACACCATATATTTT
CASSERGRVGGNTIYF
>-|-|TRBJ1-4|13|TRBV29-1
TGCAGCGGGGCGAATGGCCCTAATGAAAAACTGTTTTTT
CSGANGPNEKLFF
>-|TRBD1|TRBJ2-5|15|TRBV11-2
TGTGCCAGCAGCTTAGTAACAGGGGGCTTAGAGACCCAGTACTTC
CASSLVTGGLETQYF
>-|TRBD1|TRBJ1-4|17|TRBV4-1
TGCGCCAGCAGCCGGGGACAGGGGTTAATCGTTGATGAAAAACTGTTTTTT
CASSRGQGLIVDEKLFF
>-|TRBD1|TRBJ2-5|16|TRBV18
TGTGCCAGCTCACTTCAACAGGGGCGATACCAAGAGACCCAGTACTTC
CASSLQQGRYQETQYF
>-|-|TRBJ2-7|17|TRBV18
TGTGCCAGCTCCTTCTACGTCGGACGGTATAGCTCCTACGAGCAGTACTTC
CASSFYVGRYSSYEQYF
>once|-|TRBJ1-3|15|TRBV5-1
TGCGCCAGCAGCACGGGGGCCAGCTCTGGAAACACCATATATTTT
CASSTGASSGNTIYF
>-|-|TRBJ2-1|8|TRBV7-9
TGTGCCAGCAACGAGCAGTTCTTC
CASNEQFF
>few|-|TRBJ2-2|11|TRBV7-9
TGTGCCATCCCAGTTGGCTGGGAGCTGTTTTTT
CAIPVGWELFF
>-|-|TRBJ2-1|11|TRBV2
TGTGCCAGCAGCCGCACCATTGCCGGGATCTTC
CASSRTIAGIF
>-|-|TRBJ2-4|17|TRBV7-9
TGTGCCAGCAGACCAGCCTTCTTAAACACGGTCAAAAACATTCAGTACTTC
CASRPAFLNTVKNIQYF
>-|-|TRBJ1-1|16|TRBV25-1
TGTGCCAGCAGTGGCCTAGGCAGGGGACTGAACACTGAAGCTTTCTTT
CASSGLGRGLNTEAFF
>once|-|TRBJ2-5|13|TRBV29-1
TGCAGCGTTGAAGGGACAGCGGCGGAGACCCAGTACTTC
CSVEGTAAETQYF
>-|TRBD1|TRBJ2-7|14|TRBV7-2
TGTGCCAGCAGCTTCGGCAGGGGGCAAGGCGAGCAGTACTTC
CASSFGRGQGEQYF
>-|TRBD1|TRBJ1-1|14|TRBV5-1
TGCGCCAGCAGCCCGGACAGGGGAGCCACTGAAGCTTTCTTT
CASSPDRGATEAFF
>once|TRBD2|TRBJ2-1|15|TRBV7-9
TGTGCCAGCAGCTCCCTAGCGGCTCCTTACAATGAGCAGTTCTTC
CASSSLAAPYNEQFF
>-|TRBD1|TRBJ1-5|16|TRBV7-2
TGTGCCAGCTCGATGGGGGGACAGGTCGGCAATCAGCCCCAGCATTTT
CASSMGGQVGNQPQHF
>-|TRBD2|TRBJ2-2|13|TRBV7-2
TGTGCCAGCCGTGCGGGAGGTGCCGGGGAGCTGTTTTTT
CASRAGGAGELFF
>-|-|TRBJ1-2|15|TRBV18
TGTGCCAGCTCACCAGCCGCCGAGGTAGGCTATGGCTACACCTTC
CASSPAAEVGYGYTF
>-|TRBD1|TRBJ1-2|15|TRBV28
TGTGCCAGCAGTTCGGGACAGGGAACTAACTATGGCTACACCTTC
CASSSGQGTNYGYTF
>-|-|TRBJ1-1|14|TRBV6-5
TGTGCCAGCAGAGTGGCGGCGGGGGGCACTGAAGCTTTCTTT
CASRVAAGGTEAFF
>-|TRBD1|TRBJ2-5|14|TRBV6-1
TGTGCCAGCACCCGGGACAGGGGGTTGGAGACCCAGTACTTC
CASTRDRGLETQYF
>-|-|TRBJ1-2|13|TRBV7-2
TGTGCCAGCAGCTTAGCTCAAGACTATGGCTACACCTTC
CASSLAQDYGYTF
>-|-|TRBJ2-2|15|TRBV5-1
TGCGCCAGCAGCTTGGCAGGGGATTACACCGGGGAGCTGTTTTTT
CASSLAGDYTGELFF
>-|-|TRBJ1-1|12|TRBV19
TGTGCCAGTAGTATTCAAGCAAATGAAGCTTTCTTT
CASSIQANEAFF
>-|-|TRBJ1-4|18|TRBV21-1
TGTGCCAGCAGCAAACCGGGACAGGGATTAGCAACTAATGAAAAACTGTTTTTT
CASSKPGQGLATNEKLFF
>-|-|TRBJ2-5|13|TRBV7-7
TGTGCCAGCAGCTTAGAACGTCTGGAGACCCAGTACTTC
CASSLERLETQYF
>-|-|TRBJ2-2|13|TRBV5-4
TGTGCCAGCAGCCTGGTCGGGACCGGGGAGCTGTTTTTT
CASSLVGTGELFF
>-|TRBD2|TRBJ2-2|16|TRBV19
TGTGCCAGTAGTATTAGCTTCGGGAGGGCCCCCGGGGAGCTGTTTTTT
CASSISFGRAPGELFF
>-|-|TRBJ1-2|13|TRBV5-5
TGTGCCAGCAGCTCGGACAGCCACTATGGCTACACCTTC
CASSSDSHYGYTF
>-|TRBD1|TRBJ1-2|16|TRBV6-4
TGTGCCAGCAGTGATTCCAGGACAGGGGGCCTCTATGGCTACACCTTC
CASSDSRTGGLYGYTF
>-|-|TRBJ2-3|16|TRBV13
TGTGCCAGCAGCTTACGGCGGGCCCTGCCGACAGATACGCAGTATTTT
CASSLRRALPTDTQYF
>-|-|TRBJ2-5|14|TRBV18
TGTGCCAGCTCACCCCGGGACGGCCAAGAGACCCAGTACTTC
CASSPRDGQETQYF
>-|TRBD2|TRBJ2-5|12|TRBV7-2
TGTGCCAGCAGCCGGGGACTAGCGGCACAGTACTTC
CASSRGLAAQYF
>once|-|TRBJ2-7|13|TRBV7-9
TGTGCCAGCAGCTGGGACGGAGGGTACGAGCAGTACTTC
CASSWDGGYEQYF
>-|-|TRBJ2-2|14|TRBV7-2
TGTGCCAGCAGCTTAGTTCGGGGAGGCGGGGAGCTGTTTTTT
CASSLVRGGGELFF
>once|TRBD1|TRBJ1-2|13|TRBV28
TGTGCCAGCGATCGGGGACAGGGCTATGGCTACACCTTC
CASDRGQGYGYTF
>-|-|TRBJ1-5|15|TRBV30
TGTGCCTGGAGTCATACACAGGGCAGGGATCAGCCCCAGCATTTT
CAWSHTQGRDQPQHF
>once|-|TRBJ2-4|15|TRBV4-1
TGCGCCAGCAGCCACGGGACCATAGCCAAAAACATTCAGTACTTC
CASSHGTIAKNIQYF
>-|-|TRBJ1-2|12|TRBV2
TGTGCCAGCACAATCTCTAACTATGGCTACACCTTC
CASTISNYGYTF
>-|-|TRBJ2-2|13|TRBV7-3
TGTGCCAGCAGCATGTCAGGGGCCGGGGAGCTGTTTTTT
CASSMSGAGELFF
>-|-|TRBJ2-1|18|TRBV21-1
TGTGCCAGCAGCAACTCGGAGGTAGTAGCGGGAGGGTACAATGAACAGTTCTTC
CASSNSEVVAGGYNEQFF
>-|TRBD2|TRBJ2-3|9|TRBV11-1
TGTGCCGCGGGACTAGCGGGGTGGTTT
CAAGLAGWF
>-|TRBD1|TRBJ1-1|12|TRBV6-1
TGTGCCAGCAGCCGACAGGGGTTGGAAGCTTTCTTT
CASSRQGLEAFF
>-|-|TRBJ2-1|14|TRBV27
TGTGCCAGCAGCGGACTTGGCGGTGGGAATGAGCAGTTCTTC
CASSGLGGGNEQFF
>-|TRBD2|TRBJ2-1|16|TRBV5-6
TGTGCCAGTCGAAGGGGCACTAGCGGGAGTAAGAATGAGCAGTTCTTC
CASRRGTSGSKNEQFF
>-|TRBD1|TRBJ1-5|14|TRBV29-1
TGCAGCGTTAGACAGGGAGGAGGCGGTCAGCCCCAGCATTTT
CSVRQGGGGQPQHF